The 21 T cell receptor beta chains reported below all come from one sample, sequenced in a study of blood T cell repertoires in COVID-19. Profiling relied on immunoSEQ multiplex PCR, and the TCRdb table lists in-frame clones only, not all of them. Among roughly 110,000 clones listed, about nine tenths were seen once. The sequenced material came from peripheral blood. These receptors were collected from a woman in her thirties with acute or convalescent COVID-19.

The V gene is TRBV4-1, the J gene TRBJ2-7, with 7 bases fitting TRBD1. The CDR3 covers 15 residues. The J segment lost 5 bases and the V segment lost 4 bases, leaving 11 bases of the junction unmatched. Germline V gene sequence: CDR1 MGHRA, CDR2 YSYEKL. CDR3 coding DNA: TGCGCCAGCAGCCTAAGACAGGGCGGTGTGAACGAGCAGTACTTC. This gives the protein CASSLRQGGVNEQYF.

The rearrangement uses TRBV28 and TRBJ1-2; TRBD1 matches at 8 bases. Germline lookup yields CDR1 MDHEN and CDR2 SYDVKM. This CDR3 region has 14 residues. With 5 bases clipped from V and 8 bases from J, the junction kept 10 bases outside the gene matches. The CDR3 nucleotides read TGTGCCAGCAGTCCAGACCAGGGGGCTCGGGGCTACACCTTC. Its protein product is CASSPDQGARGYTF.

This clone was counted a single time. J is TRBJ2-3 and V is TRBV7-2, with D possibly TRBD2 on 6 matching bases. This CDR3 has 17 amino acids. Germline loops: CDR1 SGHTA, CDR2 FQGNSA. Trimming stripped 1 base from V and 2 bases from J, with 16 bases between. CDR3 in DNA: TGTGCCAGCAGCTTAGTGGGCCGTAGGGAGGACACAGATACGCAGTATTTT. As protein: CASSLVGRREDTDTQYF.

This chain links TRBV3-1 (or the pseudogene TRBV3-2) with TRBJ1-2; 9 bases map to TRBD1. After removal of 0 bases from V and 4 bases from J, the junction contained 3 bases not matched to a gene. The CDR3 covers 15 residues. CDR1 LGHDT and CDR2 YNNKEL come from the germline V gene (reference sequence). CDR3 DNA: TGTGCCAGCAGCCAAGATTGGGGACAGGGCTATGGCTACACCTTC. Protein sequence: CASSQDWGQGYGYTF.

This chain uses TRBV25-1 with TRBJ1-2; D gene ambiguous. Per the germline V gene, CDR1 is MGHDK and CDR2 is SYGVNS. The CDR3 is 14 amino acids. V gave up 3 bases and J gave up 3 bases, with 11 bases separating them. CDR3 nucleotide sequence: TGTGCCAGCAGTGATTGGGAGGCGGACTATGGCTACACCTTC. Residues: CASSDWEADYGYTF.

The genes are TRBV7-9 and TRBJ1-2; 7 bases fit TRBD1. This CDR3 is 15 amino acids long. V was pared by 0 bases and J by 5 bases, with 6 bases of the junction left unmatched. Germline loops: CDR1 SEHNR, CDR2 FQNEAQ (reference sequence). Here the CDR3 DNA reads TGTGCCAGCAGCTTAGCGGAGGGGGCGGTTTATGGCTACACCTTC. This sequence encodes CASSLAEGAVYGYTF.

This chain's CDR3 is CASSESGGAFNEQFF. DNA for the CDR3: TGTGCCAGCAGTGAAAGCGGGGGGGCTTTTAATGAGCAGTTCTTC. The chain combines TRBV6-1 with TRBJ2-1, with 10 positions matching TRBD2. V lost 2 bases, J lost 7 bases, and 5 bases stayed unmatched. This CDR3 is 15 amino acids long. CDR1 MNHNS and CDR2 SASEGT come from the germline V gene.

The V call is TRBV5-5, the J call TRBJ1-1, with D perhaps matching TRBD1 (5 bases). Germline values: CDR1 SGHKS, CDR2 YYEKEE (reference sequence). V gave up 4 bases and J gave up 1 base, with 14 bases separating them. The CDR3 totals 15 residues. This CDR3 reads CASSPVGGRNTEAFF. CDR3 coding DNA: TGTGCCAGCAGCCCCGTGGGGGGGAGGAACACTGAAGCTTTCTTT.

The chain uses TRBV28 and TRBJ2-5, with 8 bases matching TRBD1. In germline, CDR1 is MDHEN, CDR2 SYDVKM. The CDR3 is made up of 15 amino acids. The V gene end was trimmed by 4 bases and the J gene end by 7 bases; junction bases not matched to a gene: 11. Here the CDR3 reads CASSSLGQVDRTQYF. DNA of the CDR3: TGTGCCAGCAGTTCCCTGGGACAGGTCGATAGGACCCAGTACTTC.

CDR3 nucleotides: TGTGCCAGCAGCCATGAAGGGGTGGCCAAAAACATTCAGTACTTC. The encoded protein is CASSHEGVAKNIQYF. The J gene is TRBJ2-4, the V gene TRBV3-1 (or the pseudogene TRBV3-2), with D maybe TRBD1 (5 bases). Germline CDR1 is LGHDT and CDR2 is YNNKEL (reference sequence). The CDR3 contains 15 residues. Between the trimmed V and J ends, which lost 3 bases and 1 base, there was a span of 10 bases.

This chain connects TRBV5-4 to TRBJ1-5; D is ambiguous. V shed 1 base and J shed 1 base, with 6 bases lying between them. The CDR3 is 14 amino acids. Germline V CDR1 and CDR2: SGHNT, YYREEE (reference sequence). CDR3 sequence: CASSLLGSNQPQHF. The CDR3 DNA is TGTGCCAGCAGCTTGCTTGGCAGCAATCAGCCCCAGCATTTT.

CDR3 amino acids: CASSIATSGKLKETQYF. Here the CDR3 DNA reads TGTGCCAGTAGTATAGCCACTAGCGGGAAACTGAAAGAGACCCAGTACTTC. The rearrangement uses TRBV19 and TRBJ2-5; 10 nucleotides align to TRBD2. The J segment lost 3 bases and the V segment lost 1 base, leaving 8 bases of the junction unmatched. Germline CDR1 and CDR2: LNHDA and SQIVND (reference sequence). The CDR3 is made up of 17 amino acids.

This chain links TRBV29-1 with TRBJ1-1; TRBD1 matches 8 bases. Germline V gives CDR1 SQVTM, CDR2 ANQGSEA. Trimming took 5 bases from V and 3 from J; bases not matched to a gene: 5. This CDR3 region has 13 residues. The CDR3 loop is CSVTGTGDTEAFF. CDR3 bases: TGCAGCGTTACCGGGACAGGAGACACTGAAGCTTTCTTT.

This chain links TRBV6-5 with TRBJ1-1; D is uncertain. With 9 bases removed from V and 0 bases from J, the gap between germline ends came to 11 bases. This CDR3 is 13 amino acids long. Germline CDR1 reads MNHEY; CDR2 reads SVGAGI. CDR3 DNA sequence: TGTGCCAGTTTGTCCCTTATGAACACTGAAGCTTTCTTT. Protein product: CASLSLMNTEAFF.

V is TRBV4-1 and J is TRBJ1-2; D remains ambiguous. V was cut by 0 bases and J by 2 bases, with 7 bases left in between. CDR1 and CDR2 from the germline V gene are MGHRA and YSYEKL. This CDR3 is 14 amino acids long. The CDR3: CASSQEVRNYGYTF. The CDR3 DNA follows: TGCGCCAGCAGCCAAGAAGTCAGAAACTATGGCTACACCTTC.

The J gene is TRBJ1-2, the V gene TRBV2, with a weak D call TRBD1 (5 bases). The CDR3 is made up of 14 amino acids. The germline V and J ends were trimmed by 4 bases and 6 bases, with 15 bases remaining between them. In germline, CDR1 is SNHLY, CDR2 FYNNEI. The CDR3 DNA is TGTGCCAGCAGTGGTCGGGACGGACTAGATGGCTACACCTTC. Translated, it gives CASSGRDGLDGYTF.

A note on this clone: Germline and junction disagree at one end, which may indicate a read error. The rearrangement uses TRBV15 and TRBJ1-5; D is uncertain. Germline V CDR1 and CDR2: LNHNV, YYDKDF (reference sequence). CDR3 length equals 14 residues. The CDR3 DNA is TGTGCCACCAGCGGAGAATATAGCAATCAGCCCCAGCATTTT. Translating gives CATSGEYSNQPQHF.

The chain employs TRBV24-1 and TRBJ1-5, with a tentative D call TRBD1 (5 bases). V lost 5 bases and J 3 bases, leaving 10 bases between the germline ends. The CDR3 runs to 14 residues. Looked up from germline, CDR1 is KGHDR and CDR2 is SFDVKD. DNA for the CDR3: TGTGCCACCAGTGCCGCCAGGGTCAATCAGCCCCAGCATTTT. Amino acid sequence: CATSAARVNQPQHF.

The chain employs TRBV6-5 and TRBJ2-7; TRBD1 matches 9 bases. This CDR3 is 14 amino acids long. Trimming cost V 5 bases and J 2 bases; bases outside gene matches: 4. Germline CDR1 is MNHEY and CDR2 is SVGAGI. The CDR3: CASSPDRGPYEQYF. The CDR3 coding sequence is TGTGCCAGCAGTCCGGACAGGGGACCCTACGAGCAGTACTTC.

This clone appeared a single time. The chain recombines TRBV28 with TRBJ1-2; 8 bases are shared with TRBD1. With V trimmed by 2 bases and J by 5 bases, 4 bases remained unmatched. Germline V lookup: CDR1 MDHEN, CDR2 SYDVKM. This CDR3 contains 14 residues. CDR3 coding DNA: TGTGCCAGCAGTTTAGGACAGGGTGCGTATGGCTACACCTTC. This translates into CASSLGQGAYGYTF.

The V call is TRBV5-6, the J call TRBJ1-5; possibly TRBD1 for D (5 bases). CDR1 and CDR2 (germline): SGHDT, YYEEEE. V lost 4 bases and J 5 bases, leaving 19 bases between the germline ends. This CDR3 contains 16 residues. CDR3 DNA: TGTGCCAGCAGCCAAGGGACGGGGGATGCGGATCAGCCCCAGCATTTT. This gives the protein CASSQGTGDADQPQHF.